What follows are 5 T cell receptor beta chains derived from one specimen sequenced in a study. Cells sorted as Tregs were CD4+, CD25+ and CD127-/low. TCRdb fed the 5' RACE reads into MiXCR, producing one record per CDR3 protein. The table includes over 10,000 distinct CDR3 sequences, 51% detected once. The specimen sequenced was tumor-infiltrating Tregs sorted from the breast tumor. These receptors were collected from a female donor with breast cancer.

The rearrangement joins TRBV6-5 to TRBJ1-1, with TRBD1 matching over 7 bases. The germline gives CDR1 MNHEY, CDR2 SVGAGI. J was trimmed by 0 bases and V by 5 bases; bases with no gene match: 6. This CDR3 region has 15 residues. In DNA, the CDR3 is TGTGCCAGCAGTGCGACAGGGTCAATGAACACTGAAGCTTTCTTT. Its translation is CASSATGSMNTEAFF.

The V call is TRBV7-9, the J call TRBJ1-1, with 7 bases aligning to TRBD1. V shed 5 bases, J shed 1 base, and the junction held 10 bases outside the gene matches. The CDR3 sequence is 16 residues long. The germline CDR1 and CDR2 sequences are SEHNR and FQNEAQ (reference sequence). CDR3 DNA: TGTGCCAGCAGCGCAGACAGGGCGGGGTCGAACACTGAAGCTTTCTTT. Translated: CASSADRAGSNTEAFF.

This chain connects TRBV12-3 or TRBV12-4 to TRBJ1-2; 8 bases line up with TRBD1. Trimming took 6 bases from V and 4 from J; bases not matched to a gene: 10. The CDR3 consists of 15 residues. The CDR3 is CASRDREQGGYGYTF. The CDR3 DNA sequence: TGTGCCAGCAGGGACAGAGAACAGGGGGGCTATGGCTACACCTTC.

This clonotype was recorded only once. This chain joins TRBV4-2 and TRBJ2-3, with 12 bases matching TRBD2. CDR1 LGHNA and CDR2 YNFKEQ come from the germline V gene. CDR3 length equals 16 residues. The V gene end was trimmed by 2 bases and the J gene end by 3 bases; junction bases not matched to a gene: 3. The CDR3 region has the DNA TGTGCCAGCAGCCAAATAGGACTAGCGGGAACAGATACGCAGTATTTT. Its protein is CASSQIGLAGTDTQYF.

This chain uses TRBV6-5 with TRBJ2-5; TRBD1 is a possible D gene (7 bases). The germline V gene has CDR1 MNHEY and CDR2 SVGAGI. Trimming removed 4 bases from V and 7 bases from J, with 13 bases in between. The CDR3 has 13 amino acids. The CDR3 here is CASSSGGGWTQYF. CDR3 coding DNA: TGTGCCAGCAGTTCAGGGGGAGGCTGGACCCAGTACTTC.